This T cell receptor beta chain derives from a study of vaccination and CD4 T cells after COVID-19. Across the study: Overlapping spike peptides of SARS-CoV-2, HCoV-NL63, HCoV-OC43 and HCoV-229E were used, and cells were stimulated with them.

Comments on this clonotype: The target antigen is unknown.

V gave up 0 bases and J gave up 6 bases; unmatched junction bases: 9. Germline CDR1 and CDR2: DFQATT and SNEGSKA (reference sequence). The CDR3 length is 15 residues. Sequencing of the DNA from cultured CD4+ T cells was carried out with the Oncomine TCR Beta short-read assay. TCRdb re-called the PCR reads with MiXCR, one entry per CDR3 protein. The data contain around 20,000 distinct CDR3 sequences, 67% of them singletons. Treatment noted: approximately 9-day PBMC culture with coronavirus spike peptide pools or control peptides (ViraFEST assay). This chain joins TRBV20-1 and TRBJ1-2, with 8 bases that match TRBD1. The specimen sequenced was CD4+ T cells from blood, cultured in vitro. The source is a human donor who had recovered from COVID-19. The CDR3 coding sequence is TGCAGTGCTAGAGATAGGTCAGGGGGCGGTGATGGCTACACCTTC. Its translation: CSARDRSGGGDGYTF.